Here is one T cell receptor beta chain with its context. What it binds is not known. V was trimmed by 2 bases and J by 2 bases, leaving 10 bases between them. The CDR3 is 15 amino acids. Sequencing used immunoSEQ multiplex PCR; TCRdb keeps in-frame clones, though not all of them. The table records about 220,000 clones, about 93% of them present only once. This entry comes from a study of cytomegalovirus exposure and HLA in healthy donors. Broader study findings: Subsequent analysis of the approximately 110 validation repertoires found a tendency for first-cohort TCR clusters to co-occur. Generally TCR sequences proved uncommon, though certain public TCRs appeared in numerous donors. According to the study, 150 to 200 TCR beta chains were cytomegalovirus-associated. Using the classifier, cytomegalovirus status was reportedly diagnosed with high specificity and sensitivity.

The sequence was obtained from a woman aged 18-35 years in good health and CMV-seronegative. The specimen was PBMCs. This chain joins TRBV6-7 and TRBJ1-3, with no clear D. TRBV6-7 is an ORF, and what it does is uncertain. DNA for the CDR3: TGTGCCAGCAGTTACGCCTTGGGAGCTGGAAACACCATATATTTT. It codes for CASSYALGAGNTIYF.